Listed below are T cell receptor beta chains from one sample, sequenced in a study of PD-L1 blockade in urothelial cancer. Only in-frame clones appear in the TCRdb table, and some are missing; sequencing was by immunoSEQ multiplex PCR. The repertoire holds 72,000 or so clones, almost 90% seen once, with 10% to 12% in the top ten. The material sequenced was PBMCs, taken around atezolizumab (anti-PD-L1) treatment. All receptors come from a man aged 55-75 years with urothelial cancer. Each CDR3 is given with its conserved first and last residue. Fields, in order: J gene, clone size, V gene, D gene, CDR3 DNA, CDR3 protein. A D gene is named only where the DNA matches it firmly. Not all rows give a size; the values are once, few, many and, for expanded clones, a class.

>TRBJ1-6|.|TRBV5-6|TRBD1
TGTGCCAGCAGCTCCCAACGGACAGGGCTCTATAATTCACCCCTCCACTTT
CASSSQRTGLYNSPLHF
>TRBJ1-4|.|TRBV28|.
TGTGCCAGCAGGTCCACGGCCTCCAGGAAACTGTTTTTT
CASRSTASRKLFF
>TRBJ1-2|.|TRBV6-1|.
TGTGCCAGCAGTGAAGCCCTTTCCTCAGCTAACTATGGCTACACCTTC
CASSEALSSANYGYTF
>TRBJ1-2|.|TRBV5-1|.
TGCGCCAGCAGCTTGGAAGGGTTACTAGACTACACCTTC
CASSLEGLLDYTF
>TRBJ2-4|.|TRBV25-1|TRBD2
TGTGCCAGCAGTGAATGGGGGAGGGGCATGGCCAAAAACATTCAGTACTTC
CASSEWGRGMAKNIQYF
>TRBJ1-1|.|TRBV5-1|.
TGCGCCAGCAGAGTCCGAGGGGGAGGGGACACTGAAGCTTTCTTT
CASRVRGGGDTEAFF
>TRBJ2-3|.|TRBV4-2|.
TGTGCCAGCAGCCAGCCTTCAGGGCGGAGAACAGATACGCAGTATTTT
CASSQPSGRRTDTQYF
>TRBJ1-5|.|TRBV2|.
TGTGCCAGCAACTGGGGGCGCGAACAGCCCCAGCATTTT
CASNWGREQPQHF
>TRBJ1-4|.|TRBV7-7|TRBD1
TGTGCTAGCAGCTCCCTAGGGGGCGAAAAACTGTTTTTT
CASSSLGGEKLFF
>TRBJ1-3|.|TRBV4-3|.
TGCGCCAGCAGCCAAGCAGGGGCCTCTGGAAACACCATATATTTT
CASSQAGASGNTIYF
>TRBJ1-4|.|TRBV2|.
TGTGCCAGCAGTGCGTTGAAAGGGGTCGGAGAAAAACTGTTTTTT
CASSALKGVGEKLFF
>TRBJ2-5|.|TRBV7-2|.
TGTGCCAGCAGCTTCTCGGGAGTTACCCAAGAGACCCAGTACTTC
CASSFSGVTQETQYF
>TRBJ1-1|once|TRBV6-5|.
TGTGCCAGCAGCGGGGGGGAGTTTTGGACTGAAGCTTTCTTT
CASSGGEFWTEAFF
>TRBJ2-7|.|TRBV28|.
TGTGCCAGCAGTCCTCCAGGGGCGCGTTCGTACGAGCAGTACTTC
CASSPPGARSYEQYF
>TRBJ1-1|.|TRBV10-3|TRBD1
TGTGCCATCAGAACGACAGGGGGGATGAACACTGAAGCTTTCTTT
CAIRTTGGMNTEAFF
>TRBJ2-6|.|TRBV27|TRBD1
TGTGCCAGCACGGTCGGGGGACAGGGTAACTCTGGGGCCAACGTCCTGACTTTC
CASTVGGQGNSGANVLTF
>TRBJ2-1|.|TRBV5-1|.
TGCGCCAGCAGCTTCCGTCCGGACAATGAGCAGTTCTTC
CASSFRPDNEQFF
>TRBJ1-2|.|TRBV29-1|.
TGCAGCGCCGGGGGCTACACCTTC
CSAGGYTF
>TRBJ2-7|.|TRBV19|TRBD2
TGTGCCAGTAGTCCACGGACTAGTTCCGGCGAGCAGTACTTC
CASSPRTSSGEQYF
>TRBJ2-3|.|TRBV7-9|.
TGTGCCAGCAGCTTAGTAACTAGCTGGGACACAGATACGCAGTATTTT
CASSLVTSWDTDTQYF
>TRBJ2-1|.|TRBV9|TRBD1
TGTGCCAGCAGCGAGACAGGGGGAGAGTACAATGAGCAGTTCTTC
CASSETGGEYNEQFF
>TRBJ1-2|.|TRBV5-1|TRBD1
TGCGCCAGCAGCCTATCCACAGGGGACTATGGCTACACCTTC
CASSLSTGDYGYTF
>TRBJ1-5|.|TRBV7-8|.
TGTGCCAGCAGCTTAGCTCGGAGCAATCAGCCCCAGCATTTT
CASSLARSNQPQHF
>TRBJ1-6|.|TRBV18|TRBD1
TGTGCCAGCTCACCCGGGACAGCAATTAATTCACCCCTCCACTTT
CASSPGTAINSPLHF
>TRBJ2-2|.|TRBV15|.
TGTGCCACCAGCTATAACGGGGAGCTGTTTTTT
CATSYNGELFF
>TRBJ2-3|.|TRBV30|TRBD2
TGTGCCTGGAGTAGAAGCGGGAGCCCAGATACGCAGTATTTT
CAWSRSGSPDTQYF
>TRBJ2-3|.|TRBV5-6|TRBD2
TGTGCCAGCAGCTTGGCGAAGACTAGCGGGAAGACAGATACGCAGTATTTT
CASSLAKTSGKTDTQYF
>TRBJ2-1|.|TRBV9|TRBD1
TGTGCCAGCAGCTCTTTCGGACAGGGTCACAATGAGCAGTTCTTC
CASSSFGQGHNEQFF
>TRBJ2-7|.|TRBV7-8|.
TGTGCCAGCAGCTTAGACAGGGACCCCACCTACGAGCAGTACTTC
CASSLDRDPTYEQYF
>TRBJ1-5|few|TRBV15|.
TGTGCCACCAGCAGCCGACAGGTTCAACGGGCCCAGCATTTT
CATSSRQVQRAQHF
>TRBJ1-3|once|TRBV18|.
TGTGCCAGCTCACGGACCGGGGATTCTGGAAACACCATATATTTT
CASSRTGDSGNTIYF
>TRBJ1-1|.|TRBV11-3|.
TGTGCCAGCAGCTTAGTTAGAGAATACCCTGAAGCTTTCTTT
CASSLVREYPEAFF
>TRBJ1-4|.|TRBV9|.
TGTGCCAGCAGTTCCCATAGGGGTGAAAAACTGTTTTTT
CASSSHRGEKLFF
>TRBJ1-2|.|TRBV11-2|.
TGTGCCAGCAGCCTTACAGGGTATGGCTACACCTTC
CASSLTGYGYTF
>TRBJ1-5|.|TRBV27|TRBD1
TGTGCCAGCAGTTCTGGACAGGGCCGCCAGCCCCAGCATTTT
CASSSGQGRQPQHF
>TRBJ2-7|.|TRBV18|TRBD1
TGTGCCAGCTCACCACCGGAAAAGGGACAGGTAAATAGGGAGCAGTACTTC
CASSPPEKGQVNREQYF
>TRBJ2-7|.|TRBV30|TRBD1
TGTGCCTGGAGTGTCGGGACAGTCGGATGGGAGCAGTACTTC
CAWSVGTVGWEQYF
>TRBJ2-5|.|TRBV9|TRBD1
TGTGCCAGCAGCGCGGTGGGACAGGGGGTCGGGGAGACCCAGTACTTC
CASSAVGQGVGETQYF
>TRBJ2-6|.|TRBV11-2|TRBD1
TGTGCCAGCGGACAGGGGGCGGGTGGGGCCAACGTCCTGACTTTC
CASGQGAGGANVLTF
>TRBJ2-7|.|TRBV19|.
TGTGCCAGTAGCGCGGGACTCCGTTACGAGCAGTACTTC
CASSAGLRYEQYF